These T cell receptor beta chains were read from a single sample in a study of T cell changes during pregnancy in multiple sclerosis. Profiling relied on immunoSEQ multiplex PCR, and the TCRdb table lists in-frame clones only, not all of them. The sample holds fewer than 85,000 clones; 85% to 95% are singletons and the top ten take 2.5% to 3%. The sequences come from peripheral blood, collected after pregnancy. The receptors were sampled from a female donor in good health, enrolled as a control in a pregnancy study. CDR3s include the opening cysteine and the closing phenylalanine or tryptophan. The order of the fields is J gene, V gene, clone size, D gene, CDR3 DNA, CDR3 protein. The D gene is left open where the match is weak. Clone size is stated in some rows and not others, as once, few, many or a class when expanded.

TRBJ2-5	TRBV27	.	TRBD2	TGTGCCAGCAGTTTTAAGAGGACTAGCGGGACCCAAGAGACCCAGTACTTC	CASSFKRTSGTQETQYF
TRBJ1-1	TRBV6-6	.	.	TGTGCCAGCAGTTACTCTTCGGGGGGGGTCACTGAAGCTTTCTTT	CASSYSSGGVTEAFF
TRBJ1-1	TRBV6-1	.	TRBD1	TGTGCCAGCAGTCGAGGCCGGGACAGGAACACTGAAGCTTTCTTT	CASSRGRDRNTEAFF
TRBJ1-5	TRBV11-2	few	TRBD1	TGTGCCAGCAGCTTACCCGGGACAGACAATCAGCCCCAGCATTTT	CASSLPGTDNQPQHF
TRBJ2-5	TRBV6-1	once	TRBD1	TGTGCCAGCAGTGAAGTGGGACAGGGTTTGGGGACCCAGTACTTC	CASSEVGQGLGTQYF
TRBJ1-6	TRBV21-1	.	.	TGTGCCAGCAGCAAAAAAAGGGGGACAGGGGTAGGGTCACCCCTCCACTTT	CASSKKRGTGVGSPLHF
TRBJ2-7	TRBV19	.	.	TGTGCCAGTAGTGGAGCAGGGAATCCCTCCTACGAGCAGTACTTC	CASSGAGNPSYEQYF
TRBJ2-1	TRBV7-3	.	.	TGTGCCAGCAGCTCCTCCAATGAGCAGTTCTTC	CASSSSNEQFF
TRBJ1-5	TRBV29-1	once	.	TGCAGCGTTGTCGAGGGAGCGGGCAATCAGCCCCAGCATTTT	CSVVEGAGNQPQHF
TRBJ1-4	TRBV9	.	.	TGTGCCAGCAGCGTAGACGATAGGCCTAGTGGGCTGTTTTTT	CASSVDDRPSGLFF
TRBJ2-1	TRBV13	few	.	TGTGCCAGCAGCCGCTACAATGAGCAGTTCTTC	CASSRYNEQFF
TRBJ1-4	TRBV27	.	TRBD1	TGTGCCAGCAGTTTATCGGTGGGACAGGGGAATGAAAAACTGTTTTTT	CASSLSVGQGNEKLFF
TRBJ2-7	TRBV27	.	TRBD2	TGTGCCAGCAGTCCCGGACTAGCGGGGACCTACGAGCAGTACTTC	CASSPGLAGTYEQYF
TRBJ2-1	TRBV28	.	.	TGTGCCAGCAGTGTAATCTACAATGAGCAGTTCTTC	CASSVIYNEQFF
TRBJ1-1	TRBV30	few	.	TGTGCCTGGAGCGGGGGGGAGAACACTGAAGCTTTCTTT	CAWSGGENTEAFF
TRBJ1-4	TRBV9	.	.	TGTGCCAGCAGCGCGAGGGGGGGAGGTGGCGAAAAACTGTTTTTT	CASSARGGGGEKLFF
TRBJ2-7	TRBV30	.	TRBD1	TGTGCCTGGAACCCCGGGACAGGGCCGGGCGAGCAGTACTTC	CAWNPGTGPGEQYF
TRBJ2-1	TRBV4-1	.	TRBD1	TGCGCCAGCAGCCGAATAGCCGGGACAGGGTCACCCAGTTTACTCTTC	CASSRIAGTGSPSLLF
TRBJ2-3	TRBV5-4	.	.	TGTGCCAGCAGTGCTATTATCCCAGATACGCAGTATTTT	CASSAIIPDTQYF
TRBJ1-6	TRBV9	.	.	TGTGCCAGCAGCGTAGGGGGGGGGTCCTTAGGTTATTCACCCCTCCACTTT	CASSVGGGSLGYSPLHF
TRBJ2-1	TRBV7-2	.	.	TGTGCCAGCAGCTTGGACTATTCCAGCAATGAGCAGTTCTTC	CASSLDYSSNEQFF
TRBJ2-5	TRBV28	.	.	TGTGCCGGGGGCCGTGAAGAGACCCAGTACTTC	CAGGREETQYF
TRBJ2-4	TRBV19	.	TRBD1	TGTGCCAGTAGTATGAACAAAATCAGGGGGCAACAAAACATTCAGTACTTC	CASSMNKIRGQQNIQYF
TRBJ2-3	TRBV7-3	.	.	TGTGCCAGCAGCTTATTTGGCGGGGGCACAGATACGCAGTATTTT	CASSLFGGGTDTQYF
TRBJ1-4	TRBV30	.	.	TGTGCCTGGAGTGTACGAGGGGCAGGGGTTGTCGAAAAACTGTTTTTT	CAWSVRGAGVVEKLFF
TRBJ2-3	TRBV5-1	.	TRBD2	TGCGCCAGCAGCGGCCTACTAGCGGGAGCAGATACGCAGTATTTT	CASSGLLAGADTQYF
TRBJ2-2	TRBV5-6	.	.	TGTGCCAGCAGCCCGCGGACAGTGGCCACCGGGGAGCTGTTTTTT	CASSPRTVATGELFF
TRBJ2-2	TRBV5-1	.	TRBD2	TGCGCCAGCAGCTTGTACGCGGCTAGCGGCTCTAACACCGGGGAGCTGTTTTTT	CASSLYAASGSNTGELFF
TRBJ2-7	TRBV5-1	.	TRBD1	TGCGCCAGCAGCTTGGTAGCAGGGGGCAACTACGAGCAGTACTTC	CASSLVAGGNYEQYF
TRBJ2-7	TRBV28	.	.	TGTGCCAGCAACAGGGGGGGTACCTACGAGCAGTACTTC	CASNRGGTYEQYF
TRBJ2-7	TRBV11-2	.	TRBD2	TGTGCCAGCAGCTTAAGGTTGGCGGGGGGCGCAGGTTACGAGCAGTACTTC	CASSLRLAGGAGYEQYF
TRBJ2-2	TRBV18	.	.	TGTGCCAGCTCACCACCGCCGGGTAGCAGAGCGGAGCTGTTTTTT	CASSPPPGSRAELFF
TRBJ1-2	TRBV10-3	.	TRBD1	TGTGCCATCAGTGAGTCGCAGGGGGACTATGGCTACACCTTC	CAISESQGDYGYTF
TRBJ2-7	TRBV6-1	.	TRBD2	TGTGCCAGCAGTGAAGGGACTAGCGGGGTTATCTACGAGCAGTACTTC	CASSEGTSGVIYEQYF
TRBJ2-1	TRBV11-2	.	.	TGTGCCAGCAGGGAGGTCAACTACAATGAGCAGTTCTTC	CASREVNYNEQFF
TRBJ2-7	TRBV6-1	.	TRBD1	TGTGCCAGCAGTGAACTTTCGACAGGGGGAGTCTACGAGCAGTACTTC	CASSELSTGGVYEQYF
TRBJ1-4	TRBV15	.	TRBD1	TGTGCCACCAGCAGCAACAGGGGATCTAATGAAAAACTGTTTTTT	CATSSNRGSNEKLFF
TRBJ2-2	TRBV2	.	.	TGTGCCAGCAGTGAAACCGACACTGGAAACACCGGGGAGCTGTTTTTT	CASSETDTGNTGELFF
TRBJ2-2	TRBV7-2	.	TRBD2	TGTGCCAGCAGCTCGGGACTACCGGGCACCGGGGAGCTGTTTTTT	CASSSGLPGTGELFF
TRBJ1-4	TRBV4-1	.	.	TGCGCCAGCAGCCAAGTGGCAGGCCCTAATGAAAAACTGTTTTTT	CASSQVAGPNEKLFF
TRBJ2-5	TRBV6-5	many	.	TGTGCCAGCAGTTACTCGGGGGGGCAGGGAAAGACCCAGTACTTC	CASSYSGGQGKTQYF
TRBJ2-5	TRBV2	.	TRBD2	TGTGCCAGCAGCCTCCTAGCGGGGGGTCAAGAGACCCAGTACTTC	CASSLLAGGQETQYF
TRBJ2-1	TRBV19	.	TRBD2	TGTGCCAGTAGCCCCCTGGTACTAGCGGGGGGCGAGCAGTTCTTC	CASSPLVLAGGEQFF
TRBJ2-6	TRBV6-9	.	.	TGTGCCAGCAGACCAGGTTGGACTTTCTCTGGGGCCAACGTCCTGACTTTC	CASRPGWTFSGANVLTF
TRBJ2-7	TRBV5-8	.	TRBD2	TGTGCCAGCAGCTCCGGACTAGATTCCTACGAGCAGTACTTC	CASSSGLDSYEQYF
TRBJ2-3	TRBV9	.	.	TGTGCCAGCAGCGGGGTAGGGAGGAATACGCAGTATTTT	CASSGVGRNTQYF
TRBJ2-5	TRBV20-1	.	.	TGCAGTGCTCGACAGGCAGAGACCCAGTACTTC	CSARQAETQYF